These 26 T cell receptor beta chains were all obtained from the same sample, sequenced in a study of regulatory T cells in long-lasting Graves disease. Time point given: newly diagnosed GD, antithyroid drugs for less than 3 months. Construction of the TCR library relied on RNA isolated from PBMCs. Through Arm-PCR of CDR3 regions and iRepertoire HTBI primers, TCR beta libraries were built. TCRdb called the multiplex PCR reads again in MiXCR, with one record for every CDR3 protein. The sample lists over 350,000 distinct CDR3 sequences; 12% to 15% were seen once. This sample also appeared in a second study, on T cells in Graves' hyperthyroidism and ophthalmopathy.

This material consisted of peripheral blood mononuclear cells (PBMCs), taken at new diagnosis, from a patient treated with antithyroid drugs. The source of these receptors is a woman in her 50s with Graves disease.

In regard to this clonotype: Just one base apart from a much larger clone, this may be a read error. The CDR3 end shows no conserved phenylalanine or tryptophan, and so a read error is likely. This chain joins TRBV28 and TRBJ2-7; D remains unclear. The ends were cut back, 10 bases at V and 3 bases at J, with 10 bases in the middle. The CDR3 loop spans 11 amino acids. Germline V gene lookup returns CDR1 MDHEN and CDR2 SYDVKM. CDR3 DNA sequence: TGTGCCACCTCGGCGAGCTACGAGCAGTACTCC. It yields the protein CATSASYEQYS.

This clonotype was picked up many times. V usage is TRBV6-2 or TRBV6-3 and J usage is TRBJ2-4; D unresolved. Trimming left V 8 bases short and J 0 bases short, with 26 bases between. The CDR3 has 19 residues. The germline gives CDR1 MNHEY, CDR2 SVGEGT. The CDR3 DNA follows: TGTGCCAGCGGGGTGGCCTATAGGAACACCCTGCTAGCCAAAAACATTCAGTACTTC. Protein: CASGVAYRNTLLAKNIQYF.

This clonotype has ten or more counts. This sequence joins TRBV20-1 and TRBJ2-7; 11 bases are a match to TRBD1. V lost 6 bases, J lost 5 bases, and 6 bases stayed unmatched. CDR3 size: 13 residues. Germline-derived CDR1 and CDR2 are DFQATT and SNEGSKA (reference sequence). The CDR3 region has the DNA TGCAGTGCCGCGAGGGACAGGGGGGACGAGCAGTACTTC. Protein sequence: CSAARDRGDEQYF.

This clonotype came up many times. The chain recombines TRBV6-1 with TRBJ2-7, with D perhaps being TRBD1 or TRBD2 (5 bases each). The V gene's germline CDR1 is MNHNS and CDR2 SASEGT. The V gene lost 8 bases and the J gene lost 1 base, with 24 bases spanning the gap. The length of the CDR3 is 17 residues. Here the CDR3 DNA reads TGTGCCAGCCGCCCGACGGGGCTCCCTGACAGTTCCTACGAGCAGTACTTC. Its translation is CASRPTGLPDSSYEQYF.

This clonotype was observed a handful of times. The rearrangement uses TRBV28 and TRBJ1-5, with 7 nucleotides matching TRBD1. The CDR3 extends over 15 amino acids. Trimming at V came to 10 bases and at J to 2 bases, leaving 11 bases not matched to a gene. Per germline, CDR1 MDHEN and CDR2 SYDVKM. Here the CDR3 DNA reads TGTGCCACCAGAACCACCGGGACAGGCAATCAGCCCCAGCATTTT. Translated: CATRTTGTGNQPQHF.

This clonotype was seen at least ten times. The V gene is TRBV29-1, the J gene TRBJ2-1; 8 bases are shared with TRBD2. The junction had 14 bases not matched to a gene; V was cut back by 3 bases and J by 4 bases. This CDR3 region has 17 residues. In germline, CDR1 is SQVTM, CDR2 ANQGSEA. The CDR3 reads CSVEARGSGSPYNEQFF. CDR3 sequence (DNA): TGCAGCGTTGAGGCCCGTGGGAGCGGGAGTCCGTACAATGAGCAGTTCTTC.

This clonotype has just a few counts. V and J are TRBV6-1 and TRBJ1-2, with a weak D call TRBD1 (6 bases). Germline V gene lookup returns CDR1 MNHNS and CDR2 SASEGT. The CDR3 loop spans 15 amino acids. Trimming shortened V by 6 bases and J by 7 bases, and 21 bases separated the two germline ends. CDR3 protein: CASRNRVPAVTGYTF. CDR3 coding DNA: TGTGCCAGCAGAAACAGGGTTCCCGCGGTAACTGGCTACACCTTC.

This clonotype was found a few times. The rearrangement uses TRBV27 and TRBJ2-1, with D uncertain. The CDR3 is 14 amino acids. From germline, CDR1 is MNHEY and CDR2 SMNVEV (reference sequence). Trimming took 3 bases from V and 3 from J, leaving 9 bases between them. CDR3 in DNA: TGTGCCAGCAGTTTCGTGGGATTCTACAATGAGCAGTTCTTC. Its translation is CASSFVGFYNEQFF.

This clonotype appeared a single time. A clone one base away is much larger, so this may be a read error. The chain couples TRBV5-4 to TRBJ1-1; D is possibly TRBD1 (6 bases). Germline assignment: CDR1 SGHNT and CDR2 YYREEE (reference sequence). This CDR3 is 19 amino acids long. The CDR3 spells CASGLAVQWGLGMNTEAFF. In DNA form, the CDR3 reads TGTGCCAGCGGCTTGGCCGTACAATGGGGGCTCGGCATGAACACTGAAGCTTTCTTT.

This clonotype was found many times. The rearrangement joins TRBV20-1 to TRBJ2-1; TRBD2 matches 10 bases. The length of the CDR3 is 16 residues. Trimming at V came to 1 base and at J to 4 bases, leaving 7 bases not matched to a gene. Germline V CDR1 and CDR2: DFQATT, SNEGSKA (reference sequence). The CDR3 here is CSARVPSGSSYNEQFF. CDR3 DNA sequence: TGCAGTGCTAGAGTTCCTAGCGGGAGCTCATACAATGAGCAGTTCTTC.

This clonotype appeared many times. The chain couples TRBV12-3 or TRBV12-4 to TRBJ2-3; D gene unclear. The end of the DNA fits TRBJ2-1 better, so the J call may be wrong. The CDR3 spans 13 residues. The CDR3 is CASRQLYEAQQFF. The CDR3 region has the DNA TGTGCCAGCAGACAGCTATACGAGGCGCAGCAGTTCTTC.

This clonotype was recorded many times. The DNA for the CDR3 is TGCAGCGTTGATGAGGTGGGGAGGAACACTGAAGCTTTCTTT. Residues: CSVDEVGRNTEAFF. This chain connects TRBV29-1 to TRBJ1-1; D is unclear. Trimming took 3 bases from V and 1 from J, leaving 12 bases between them. Germline lookup yields CDR1 SQVTM and CDR2 ANQGSEA. CDR3 length: 14 residues.

This clonotype was detected ten times or more. The V gene is TRBV5-1, the J gene TRBJ2-7; possible D gene TRBD2, 6 bases. The CDR3 covers 14 residues. Germline CDR1 reads SGHRS; CDR2 reads YFSETQ. Trimming removed 0 bases from V and 2 bases from J, with 9 bases in between. CDR3 nucleotide sequence: TGCGCCAGCAGCTTGGGACTAGAGACCTACGAGCAGTACTTC. Its protein product is CASSLGLETYEQYF.

Concerning this clonotype itself: A much bigger clone sits one base away, suggesting this may be a read error. The V call is TRBV20-1, the J call TRBJ2-1; 9 bases line up with TRBD2. This CDR3 is built from 15 residues. Per germline, CDR1 DFQATT and CDR2 SNEGSKA (reference sequence). As DNA, the CDR3 is TGCAGTGCTAGTTACGGACTAGCGAGTTACAATCAGCAGTTCTTC. Amino acid sequence: CSASYGLASYNQQFF.

The V and J genes are TRBV2 and TRBJ1-1, with D unresolved. The CDR3 length is 13 residues. Trimming left V 4 bases short and J 11 bases short, with 17 bases between. Germline V gene sequence: CDR1 SNHLY, CDR2 FYNNEI. CDR3 protein: CASSVGTQHGAFF. The CDR3 region has the DNA TGTGCCAGCAGTGTCGGCACCCAGCACGGGGCTTTCTTT.

Ten or more counts support this clonotype. The chain has TRBV27 and TRBJ2-7; 7 nucleotides line up with TRBD2. The germline gives CDR1 MNHEY, CDR2 SMNVEV (reference sequence). The junction had 13 bases not matched to a gene; V was cut back by 8 bases and J by 0 bases. The CDR3 runs to 16 residues. CDR3 sequence: CASQPGGPPSSYEQYF. The CDR3 region has the DNA TGTGCCAGCCAGCCGGGGGGACCGCCAAGCTCCTACGAGCAGTACTTC.

The table lists this clonotype with many counts. The chain combines TRBV30 with TRBJ1-1, with D hard to call. Germline lookup yields CDR1 GTSNPN and CDR2 SVGIG (reference sequence). V was cut by 4 bases and J by 5 bases, with 11 bases left in between. The length of the CDR3 is 12 residues. The CDR3 protein is CAWKARGTEAFF. The CDR3 nucleotides are TGTGCCTGGAAGGCCCGAGGGACTGAAGCTTTCTTT.

In this sample, this clonotype turned up many times. CDR3 amino acids: CASSLLGLAGGSLYEQFF. In nucleotides, the CDR3 is TGTGCCAGCAGTTTATTAGGTCTAGCGGGGGGATCTTTGTATGAGCAGTTCTTC. The rearrangement joins TRBV27 to TRBJ2-1; 11 bases are shared with TRBD2. The ends lost 1 base at V and 8 bases at J; junction bases unmatched: 13. CDR1 is MNHEY and CDR2 is SMNVEV in the germline V gene (reference sequence). The length of the CDR3 is 18 residues.

This clonotype was observed a handful of times. The rearrangement joins TRBV28 to TRBJ2-7, with TRBD1 identical over 9 bases. This CDR3 has 15 amino acids. In germline, CDR1 is MDHEN, CDR2 SYDVKM. V was clipped by 6 bases and J by 1 base; unmatched bases: 7. The CDR3 region has the DNA TGTGCCAGCAGACAGCCGGGACAGGGATCCTACGAGCAGTACTTC. The encoded protein is CASRQPGQGSYEQYF.

This clonotype appeared many times. This rearrangement joins TRBV6-2 or TRBV6-3 to TRBJ1-5; D gene unclear. The CDR3 is 15 residues long. Germline CDR1 reads MNHEY; CDR2 reads SVGEGT. V lost 0 bases to trimming and J lost 3 bases, with 9 bases between them. The CDR3, as DNA: TGTGCCAGCAGTTACTCGAGGGAAATCAATCAGCCCCAGCATTTT. This sequence encodes CASSYSREINQPQHF.

This clonotype came up a few times. The V and J genes are TRBV3-1 and TRBJ2-2; no clear D. The germline CDR1 and CDR2 sequences are LGHDT and YNNKEL (reference sequence). Deletions cut 2 bases from V and 1 base from J, with 8 bases between. This CDR3 has 15 amino acids. CDR3 loop: CASSQLNRNTGELFF. DNA for the CDR3: TGTGCCAGCAGCCAACTTAATAGGAACACCGGGGAGCTGTTTTTT. Full variable domain (missing parts from reference TRBV3-1 and TRBJ2-2): DTAVSQTPKYLVTQMGNDKSIKCEQNLGHDTMYWYKQDSKKFLKIMFSYNNKELIINETVPNRFSPKSPDKAHLNLHINSLELGDSAVYFCASSQLNRNTGELFFGEGSRLTVL.

This clonotype showed up many times. The chain joins TRBV27 to TRBJ2-7; tentative D call: TRBD2 (6 bases). Looked up from germline, CDR1 is MNHEY and CDR2 is SMNVEV (reference sequence). The V end was cut by 0 bases, the J end by 3 bases, with 15 bases between. The CDR3 runs to 16 residues. The CDR3 is CASSLSVPGLHYEQYF. The CDR3 nucleotides are TGTGCCAGCAGTTTATCGGTCCCGGGACTCCACTACGAGCAGTACTTC.

This clonotype has a count of ten or more. Here the CDR3 reads CATSDAGVSDTQYF. The CDR3 DNA is TGTGCCACCTCCGACGCGGGAGTATCAGATACGCAGTATTTT. The chain links TRBV18 to TRBJ2-3, with 7 bases matching TRBD2. The ends lost 10 bases at V and 4 bases at J; junction bases unmatched: 11. Germline CDR1 and CDR2: KGHSH and LQKENI. This CDR3 has 14 residues.

The chain is built from TRBV27 and TRBJ1-6, with D unresolved. CDR3 length equals 17 residues. Trimming pared 4 bases from V and 2 bases from J, leaving 15 bases between. CDR1 and CDR2 (germline): MNHEY, SMNVEV (reference sequence). In DNA, the CDR3 is TGTGCCAGCAGTTGGGGAGGGTCGACTCCCTATAATTCACCCCTCCACTTT. It specifies CASSWGGSTPYNSPLHF.

Many counts were recorded for this clonotype. The chain employs TRBV7-2 and TRBJ2-1, with TRBD2 identical over 12 bases. V lost 4 bases and J lost 4; bases outside the gene matches: 2. CDR3 length: 15 residues. Germline CDR1 is SGHTA and CDR2 is FQGNSA. CDR3 in amino acids: CASSWTSGTYNEQFF. In DNA, the CDR3 is TGTGCCAGCAGCTGGACTAGCGGGACTTACAATGAGCAGTTCTTC.

This clonotype was picked up many times. This chain links TRBV30 with TRBJ1-1; 8 positions match TRBD1. Germline-derived CDR1 and CDR2 are GTSNPN and SVGIG (reference sequence). The CDR3 is 14 residues long. V gave up 0 bases and J gave up 6 bases; unmatched junction bases: 6. CDR3 loop: CAWSVPDRDPEAFF. As DNA, the CDR3 is TGTGCCTGGAGTGTACCGGACAGGGATCCTGAAGCTTTCTTT.